The rows below give T cell receptor beta chains drawn from one sample of a study of blood T cells in healthy people across ages. TCRdb reanalysed the 5' RACE reads using MiXCR and keeps one entry per CDR3 protein. The sample consists of 800,000 to 950,000 distinct CDR3 sequences, 25% to 30% of them appearing once. The sample was also reused in another study, on T cells of mothers and their children.

Sequenced: blood. All receptors come from a woman aged 40 to 55 in good health. CDR3s include the opening cysteine and the closing phenylalanine or tryptophan. The D gene is left open where the match is weak. Rows give clone size only sometimes, using once, few, many, or a class for an expanded clone.

abundance: many
j_gene: TRBJ2-7
d_gene: TRBD1
v_gene: TRBV7-2
CDR3aa: CASSLGGQGLIEQYF
CDR3nt: TGTGCCAGCAGCTTAGGGGGACAGGGGCTCATCGAGCAGTACTTC

abundance: NA
j_gene: TRBJ1-5
d_gene: NA
v_gene: TRBV5-1
CDR3aa: CASSSGPRTESGQPQHF
CDR3nt: TGCGCCAGCAGCTCCGGTCCCCGGACAGAGAGTGGACAGCCCCAGCATTTT

abundance: NA
j_gene: TRBJ1-2
d_gene: TRBD1
v_gene: TRBV24-1
CDR3aa: CATSAGRGPGYTF
CDR3nt: TGTGCCACCAGTGCGGGCAGGGGGCCCGGCTACACCTTC

abundance: few
j_gene: TRBJ1-2
d_gene: TRBD1
v_gene: TRBV4-1
CDR3aa: CASSRMGTEKVGYTF
CDR3nt: TGCGCCAGCAGCCGTATGGGGACAGAGAAAGTCGGCTACACCTTC

abundance: NA
j_gene: TRBJ2-2
d_gene: TRBD2
v_gene: TRBV12-3/TRBV12-4
CDR3aa: CANRERTSGVANTGELFF
CDR3nt: TGTGCCAACAGGGAGAGGACTAGCGGGGTAGCGAACACCGGGGAGCTGTTTTTT

abundance: many
j_gene: TRBJ2-5
d_gene: NA
v_gene: TRBV24-1
CDR3aa: CATSDSGRKNQETQYF
CDR3nt: TGTGCCACCAGTGATTCCGGACGGAAAAACCAAGAGACCCAGTACTTC

abundance: few
j_gene: TRBJ2-7
d_gene: TRBD1
v_gene: TRBV30
CDR3aa: CAWSGTGSYEQYF
CDR3nt: TGTGCCTGGAGTGGGACAGGCTCCTACGAGCAGTACTTC

abundance: NA
j_gene: TRBJ1-5
d_gene: NA
v_gene: TRBV6-2/TRBV6-3
CDR3aa: CASSHRVDSDQPQHF
CDR3nt: TGTGCCAGCAGCCACCGAGTCGATAGCGATCAGCCCCAGCATTTT

abundance: NA
j_gene: TRBJ1-1
d_gene: NA
v_gene: TRBV12-3/TRBV12-4
CDR3aa: CASSFGLKNTEAFF
CDR3nt: TGTGCCAGCAGTTTCGGGCTGAAGAACACTGAAGCTTTCTTT

abundance: few
j_gene: TRBJ1-4
d_gene: NA
v_gene: TRBV7-2
CDR3aa: CASSQLWGTNEKLFF
CDR3nt: TGTGCCAGCAGCCAACTGTGGGGCACTAATGAAAAACTGTTTTTT

abundance: NA
j_gene: TRBJ2-4
d_gene: TRBD2
v_gene: TRBV12-3/TRBV12-4
CDR3aa: CASSSSGEGNIQYF
CDR3nt: TGTGCCAGCAGTTCTAGCGGGGAGGGAAACATTCAGTACTTC

abundance: NA
j_gene: TRBJ2-7
d_gene: TRBD2
v_gene: TRBV28
CDR3aa: CASSNSGTSYEQYF
CDR3nt: TGTGCCAGCTCCAATAGCGGGACCTCCTACGAGCAGTACTTC

abundance: many
j_gene: TRBJ1-6
d_gene: TRBD1
v_gene: TRBV4-1
CDR3aa: CASSQAIRGQPTTSPLHF
CDR3nt: TGCGCCAGCAGCCAGGCGATTAGGGGACAGCCAACTACGTCACCCCTCCACTTT

abundance: few
j_gene: TRBJ2-1
d_gene: NA
v_gene: TRBV6-2/TRBV6-3
CDR3aa: CASGYSTGRRTTYNEQFF
CDR3nt: TGTGCCAGCGGTTACTCGACAGGTAGGAGGACCACTTACAATGAGCAGTTCTTC

abundance: NA
j_gene: TRBJ2-7
d_gene: TRBD1
v_gene: TRBV5-1
CDR3aa: CASSPGDRGQGEAQYF
CDR3nt: TGCGCCAGCAGCCCTGGGGACAGGGGTCAGGGAGAGGCCCAGTACTTC

abundance: NA
j_gene: TRBJ2-5
d_gene: NA
v_gene: TRBV7-2
CDR3aa: CVSSFRGPKETQYF
CDR3nt: TGTGTCAGCAGCTTCCGGGGCCCTAAAGAGACCCAGTACTTC

abundance: NA
j_gene: TRBJ2-7
d_gene: TRBD1
v_gene: TRBV5-1
CDR3aa: CASSLLAGTGSYEQYF
CDR3nt: TGCGCCAGCAGCTTGTTGGCCGGGACAGGGTCCTACGAGCAGTACTTC

abundance: NA
j_gene: TRBJ1-4
d_gene: TRBD1
v_gene: TRBV5-1
CDR3aa: CASSGQGISREKLFF
CDR3nt: TGCGCCAGCAGCGGACAGGGGATATCACGGGAAAAACTGTTTTTT

abundance: NA
j_gene: TRBJ2-1
d_gene: NA
v_gene: TRBV6-2/TRBV6-3
CDR3aa: CASSPVLYNEQFF
CDR3nt: TGTGCCAGCAGTCCCGTCCTCTACAATGAGCAGTTCTTC

abundance: few
j_gene: TRBJ1-1
d_gene: TRBD1
v_gene: TRBV5-1
CDR3aa: CASSSSRVGQGGTEAFF
CDR3nt: TGCGCCAGCAGTTCTTCCCGTGTAGGACAGGGGGGGACTGAAGCTTTCTTT

abundance: NA
j_gene: TRBJ2-3
d_gene: TRBD2
v_gene: TRBV20-1
CDR3aa: CSARYPSGIADTQYF
CDR3nt: TGCAGTGCTAGATACCCAAGCGGGATCGCAGATACGCAGTATTTT

abundance: few
j_gene: TRBJ2-7
d_gene: NA
v_gene: TRBV18
CDR3aa: CASSPGDDGFRYEQYF
CDR3nt: TGTGCCAGCTCACCCGGGGATGATGGTTTCAGGTACGAGCAGTACTTC

abundance: many
j_gene: TRBJ1-2
d_gene: NA
v_gene: TRBV12-3/TRBV12-4
CDR3aa: CASSLAVKDGYTF
CDR3nt: TGTGCCAGCAGTTTAGCTGTAAAAGATGGCTACACCTTC

abundance: NA
j_gene: TRBJ2-1
d_gene: TRBD2
v_gene: TRBV20-1
CDR3aa: CSASRGEGQYEQFF
CDR3nt: TGCAGTGCTAGTCGGGGGGAGGGGCAGTATGAGCAGTTCTTC

abundance: few
j_gene: TRBJ1-4
d_gene: NA
v_gene: TRBV7-2
CDR3aa: CASSLRDTNEKLFF
CDR3nt: TGTGCCAGCAGCTTACGGGACACTAATGAAAAACTGTTTTTT

abundance: many
j_gene: TRBJ2-7
d_gene: NA
v_gene: TRBV20-1
CDR3aa: CSARDNGIYYEQYF
CDR3nt: TGCAGTGCTAGAGATAATGGGATCTACTACGAGCAGTACTTC

abundance: few
j_gene: TRBJ1-2
d_gene: NA
v_gene: TRBV6-6
CDR3aa: CASSYSAGDYGYTF
CDR3nt: TGTGCCAGCAGTTACTCGGCCGGGGACTATGGCTACACCTTC

abundance: NA
j_gene: TRBJ2-3
d_gene: NA
v_gene: TRBV9
CDR3aa: CASSVDRVVRDTRYF
CDR3nt: TGTGCCAGCAGCGTAGACAGGGTGGTCAGAGATACGCGGTATTTT

abundance: NA
j_gene: TRBJ1-6
d_gene: NA
v_gene: TRBV5-1
CDR3aa: CASSSSRGNSPLHF
CDR3nt: TGCGCCAGCAGCTCCTCGCGGGGTAATTCACCCCTCCACTTT

abundance: few
j_gene: TRBJ1-1
d_gene: TRBD1
v_gene: TRBV12-3/TRBV12-4
CDR3aa: CASSPRTGGLNTEAFF
CDR3nt: TGTGCCAGCAGTCCTCGGACAGGGGGACTGAACACTGAAGCTTTCTTT

abundance: few
j_gene: TRBJ2-7
d_gene: TRBD1
v_gene: TRBV3-1
CDR3aa: CASSPGTVPTYEQYF
CDR3nt: TGTGCCAGCAGCCCCGGGACAGTTCCCACCTACGAGCAGTACTTC

abundance: NA
j_gene: TRBJ1-1
d_gene: TRBD1
v_gene: TRBV6-5
CDR3aa: CASSYHWTGGTEAFF
CDR3nt: TGTGCCAGCAGTTATCATTGGACAGGGGGGACTGAAGCTTTCTTT

abundance: NA
j_gene: TRBJ2-7
d_gene: NA
v_gene: TRBV6-5
CDR3aa: CASSDRTSGEQYF
CDR3nt: TGTGCCAGCAGCGACCGGACCTCGGGAGAGCAGTACTTC

abundance: few
j_gene: TRBJ2-1
d_gene: TRBD1
v_gene: TRBV20-1
CDR3aa: CGASQTGAIYNEQFF
CDR3nt: TGCGGTGCTAGCCAGACAGGGGCCATATACAATGAGCAGTTCTTC

abundance: NA
j_gene: TRBJ2-3
d_gene: NA
v_gene: TRBV12-3/TRBV12-4
CDR3aa: CASRLAHFTDTQYF
CDR3nt: TGTGCCAGCAGGTTAGCGCACTTCACAGATACGCAGTATTTT

abundance: many
j_gene: TRBJ2-1
d_gene: TRBD1
v_gene: TRBV11-2
CDR3aa: CASSLESQGANEQFF
CDR3nt: TGTGCCAGCAGCTTAGAGAGTCAGGGGGCTAATGAGCAGTTCTTC

abundance: NA
j_gene: TRBJ2-1
d_gene: NA
v_gene: TRBV24-1
CDR3aa: CATSDARGGSYNEQFF
CDR3nt: TGTGCCACCAGTGATGCCAGGGGGGGATCCTACAATGAGCAGTTCTTC

abundance: NA
j_gene: TRBJ1-2
d_gene: TRBD1
v_gene: TRBV12-3/TRBV12-4
CDR3aa: CASSTTGTGYGYTF
CDR3nt: TGTGCCAGCAGTACTACGGGGACAGGTTATGGCTACACCTTC

abundance: few
j_gene: TRBJ2-3
d_gene: NA
v_gene: TRBV20-1
CDR3aa: CSIGLRDSTDTQYF
CDR3nt: TGCAGTATTGGATTAAGGGACAGCACAGATACGCAGTATTTT

abundance: NA
j_gene: TRBJ1-1
d_gene: NA
v_gene: TRBV5-1
CDR3aa: CASTSGNTEAFF
CDR3nt: TGCGCCAGCACTTCGGGGAACACTGAAGCTTTCTTT

abundance: many
j_gene: TRBJ1-2
d_gene: NA
v_gene: TRBV29-1
CDR3aa: CSLGTDYGYTF
CDR3nt: TGCAGCTTGGGGACGGATTATGGCTACACCTTC

abundance: few
j_gene: TRBJ2-7
d_gene: NA
v_gene: TRBV6-1
CDR3aa: CASSEGREGVYEQYF
CDR3nt: TGTGCCAGCAGTGAAGGAAGGGAGGGGGTTTACGAGCAGTACTTC

abundance: NA
j_gene: TRBJ2-2
d_gene: NA
v_gene: TRBV2
CDR3aa: CASSGDIIRTGELFF
CDR3nt: TGTGCCAGCAGTGGGGACATTATTAGGACCGGGGAGCTGTTTTTT

abundance: NA
j_gene: TRBJ2-5
d_gene: TRBD1
v_gene: TRBV28
CDR3aa: CASTDRGSYQETQYF
CDR3nt: TGTGCCAGCACCGACAGGGGGTCGTACCAAGAGACCCAGTACTTC

abundance: NA
j_gene: TRBJ2-7
d_gene: NA
v_gene: TRBV19
CDR3aa: CASSVTVEQYF
CDR3nt: TGTGCCAGTAGTGTGACAGTCGAGCAGTACTTC

abundance: few
j_gene: TRBJ2-5
d_gene: TRBD1
v_gene: TRBV28
CDR3aa: CASSYAGTGYQETQYF
CDR3nt: TGTGCCAGCAGTTACGCCGGGACAGGGTACCAAGAGACCCAGTACTTC